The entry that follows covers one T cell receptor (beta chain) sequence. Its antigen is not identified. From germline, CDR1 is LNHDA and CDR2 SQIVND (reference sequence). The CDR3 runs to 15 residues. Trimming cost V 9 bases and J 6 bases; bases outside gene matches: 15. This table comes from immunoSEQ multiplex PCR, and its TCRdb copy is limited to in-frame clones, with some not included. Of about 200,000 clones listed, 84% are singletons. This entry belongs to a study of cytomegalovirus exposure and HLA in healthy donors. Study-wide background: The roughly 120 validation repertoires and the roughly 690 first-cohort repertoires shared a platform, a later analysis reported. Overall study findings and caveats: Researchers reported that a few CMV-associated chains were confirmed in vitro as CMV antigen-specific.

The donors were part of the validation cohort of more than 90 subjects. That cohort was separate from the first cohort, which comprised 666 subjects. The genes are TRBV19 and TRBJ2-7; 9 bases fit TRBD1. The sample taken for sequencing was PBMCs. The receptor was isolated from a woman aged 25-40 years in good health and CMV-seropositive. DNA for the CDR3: TGTGCCAGCGGAGACACGGGACAGGGAATACCCGAGCAGTACTTC. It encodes CASGDTGQGIPEQYF.